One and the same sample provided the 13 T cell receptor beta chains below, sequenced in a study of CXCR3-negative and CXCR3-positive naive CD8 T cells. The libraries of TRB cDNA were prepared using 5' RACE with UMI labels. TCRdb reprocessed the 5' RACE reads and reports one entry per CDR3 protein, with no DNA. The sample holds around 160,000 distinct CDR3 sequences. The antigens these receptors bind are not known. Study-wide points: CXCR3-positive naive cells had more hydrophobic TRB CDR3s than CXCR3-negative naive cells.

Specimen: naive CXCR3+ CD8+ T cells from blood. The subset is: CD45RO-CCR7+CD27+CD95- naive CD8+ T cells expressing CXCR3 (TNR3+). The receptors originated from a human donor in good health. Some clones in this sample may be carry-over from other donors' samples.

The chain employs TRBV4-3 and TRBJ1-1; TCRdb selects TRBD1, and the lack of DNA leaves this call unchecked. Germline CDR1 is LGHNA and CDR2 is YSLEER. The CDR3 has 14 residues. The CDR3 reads CASSPRGATTEAFF.

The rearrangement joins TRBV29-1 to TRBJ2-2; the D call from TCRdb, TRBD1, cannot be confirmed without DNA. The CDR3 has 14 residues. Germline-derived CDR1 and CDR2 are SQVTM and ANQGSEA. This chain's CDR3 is CSVAGTANTGELFF.

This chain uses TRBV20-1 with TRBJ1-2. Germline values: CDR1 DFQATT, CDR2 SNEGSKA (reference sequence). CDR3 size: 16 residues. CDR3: CSARGPDGGYGSGYTF.

The CDR3 region is CSAMGAPDGGNNYGYTF. The V call is TRBV20-1, the J call TRBJ1-2; the TCRdb D gene call, TRBD1, has no DNA to confirm it. Germline CDR1 is DFQATT and CDR2 is SNEGSKA (reference sequence). There are 17 residues in the CDR3.

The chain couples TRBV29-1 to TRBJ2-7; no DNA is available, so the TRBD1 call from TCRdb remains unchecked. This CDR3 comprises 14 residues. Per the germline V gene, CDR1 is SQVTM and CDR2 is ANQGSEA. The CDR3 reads CSVEWQGRDYEQYF.

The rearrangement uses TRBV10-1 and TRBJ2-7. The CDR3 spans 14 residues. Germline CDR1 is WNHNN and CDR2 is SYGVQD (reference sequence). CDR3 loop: CASSESDSPYEQYF.

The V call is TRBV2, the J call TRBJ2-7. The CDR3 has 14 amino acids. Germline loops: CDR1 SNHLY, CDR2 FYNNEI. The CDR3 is CASIDTGTAYEQYF.

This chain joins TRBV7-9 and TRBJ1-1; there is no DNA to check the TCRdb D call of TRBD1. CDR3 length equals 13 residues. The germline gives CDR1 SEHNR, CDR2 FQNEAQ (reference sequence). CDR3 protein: CASSFDSNTEAFF. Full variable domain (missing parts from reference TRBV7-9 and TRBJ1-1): DTGVSQNPRHKITKRGQNVTFRCDPISEHNRLYWYRQTLGQGPEFLTYFQNEAQLEKSRLLSDRFSAERPKGSFSTLEIQRTEQGDSAMYLCASSFDSNTEAFFGQGTRLTVV.

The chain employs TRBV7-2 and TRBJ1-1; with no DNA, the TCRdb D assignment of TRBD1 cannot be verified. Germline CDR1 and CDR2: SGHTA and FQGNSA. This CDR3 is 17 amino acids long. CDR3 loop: CASSPLSPSAGGTEAFF. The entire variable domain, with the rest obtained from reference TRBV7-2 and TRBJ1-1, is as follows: GAGVSQSPSNKVTEKGKDVELRCDPISGHTALYWYRQSLGQGLEFLIYFQGNSAPDKSGLPSDRFSAERTGGSVSTLTIQRTQQEDSAVYLCASSPLSPSAGGTEAFFGQGTRLTVV.

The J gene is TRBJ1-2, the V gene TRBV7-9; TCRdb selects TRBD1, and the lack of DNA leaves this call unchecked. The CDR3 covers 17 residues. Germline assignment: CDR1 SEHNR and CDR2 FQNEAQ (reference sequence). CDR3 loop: CASSVGTGEWIDYGYTF. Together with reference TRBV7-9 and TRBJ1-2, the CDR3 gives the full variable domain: DTGVSQNPRHKITKRGQNVTFRCDPISEHNRLYWYRQTLGQGPEFLTYFQNEAQLEKSRLLSDRFSAERPKGSFSTLEIQRTEQGDSAMYLCASSVGTGEWIDYGYTFGSGTRLTVV.

The CDR3 region is CASSLTGPLWGPTWLGYTF. The rearrangement uses TRBV7-3 and TRBJ1-2; as DNA is missing, the TRBD1 call by TCRdb cannot be tested. In germline, CDR1 is SGHTA, CDR2 FQGTGA. The CDR3 loop spans 19 amino acids.

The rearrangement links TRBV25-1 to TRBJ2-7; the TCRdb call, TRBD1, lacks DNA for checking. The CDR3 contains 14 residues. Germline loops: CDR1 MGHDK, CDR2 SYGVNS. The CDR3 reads CASSEWGGNYEQYF.

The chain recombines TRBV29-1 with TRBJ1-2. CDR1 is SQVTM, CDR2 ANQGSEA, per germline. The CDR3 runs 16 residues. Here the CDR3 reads CSVEDRRQVVGLGYTF.